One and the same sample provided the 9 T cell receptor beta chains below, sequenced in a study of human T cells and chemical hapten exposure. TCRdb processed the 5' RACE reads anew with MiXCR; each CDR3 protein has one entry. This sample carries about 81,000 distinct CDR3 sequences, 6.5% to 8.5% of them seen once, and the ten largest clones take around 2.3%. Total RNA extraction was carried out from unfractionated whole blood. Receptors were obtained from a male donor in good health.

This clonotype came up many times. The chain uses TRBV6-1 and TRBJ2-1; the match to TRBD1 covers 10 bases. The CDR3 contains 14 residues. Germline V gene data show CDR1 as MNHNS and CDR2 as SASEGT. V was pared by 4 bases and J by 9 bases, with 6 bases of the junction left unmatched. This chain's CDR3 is CASSGTGGTPEQFF. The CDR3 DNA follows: TGTGCCAGCAGTGGGACAGGGGGAACCCCTGAGCAGTTCTTC.

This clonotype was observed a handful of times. The CDR3 DNA reads as TGTGCCAGCAGCGAGGGACAGGGAGTCACTGAAGCTTTCTTT. Amino acids: CASSEGQGVTEAFF. The genes are TRBV2 and TRBJ1-1; 9 nucleotides match TRBD1. The V gene end was trimmed by 6 bases and the J gene end by 4 bases; junction bases not matched to a gene: 6. From germline, CDR1 is SNHLY and CDR2 FYNNEI. This CDR3 region has 14 residues. Filled out from reference TRBV2 and TRBJ1-1, the complete variable domain reads EPEVTQTPSHQVTQMGQEVILRCVPISNHLYFYWYRQILGQKVEFLVSFYNNEISEKSEIFDDQFSVERPDGSNFTLKIRSTKLEDSAMYFCASSEGQGVTEAFFGQGTRLTVV.

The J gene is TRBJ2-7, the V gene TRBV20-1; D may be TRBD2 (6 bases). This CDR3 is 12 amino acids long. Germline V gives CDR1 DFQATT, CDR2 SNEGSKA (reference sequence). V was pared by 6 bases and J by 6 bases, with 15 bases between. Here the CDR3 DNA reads TGCAGTGCGCCTCCTACGCGGGGCGAGCAGTACTTC. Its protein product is CSAPPTRGEQYF.

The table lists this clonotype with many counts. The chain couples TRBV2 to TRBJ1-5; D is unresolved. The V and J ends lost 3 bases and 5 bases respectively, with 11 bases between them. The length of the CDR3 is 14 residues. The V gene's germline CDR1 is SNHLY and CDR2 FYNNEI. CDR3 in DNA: TGTGCCAGCAGTGATAGGACCAACGATCAGCCCCAGCATTTT. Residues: CASSDRTNDQPQHF.

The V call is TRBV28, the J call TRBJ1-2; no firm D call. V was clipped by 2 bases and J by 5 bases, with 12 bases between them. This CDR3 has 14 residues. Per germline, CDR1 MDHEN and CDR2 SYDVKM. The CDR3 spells CASSLTVGVYGYTF. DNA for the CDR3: TGTGCCAGCAGTTTAACAGTCGGGGTTTATGGCTACACCTTC.

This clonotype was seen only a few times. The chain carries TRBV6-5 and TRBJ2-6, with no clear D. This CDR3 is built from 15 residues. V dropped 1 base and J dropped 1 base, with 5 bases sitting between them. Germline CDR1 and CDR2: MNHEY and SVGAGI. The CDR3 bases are TGTGCCAGCAGTTACTTTTTGTCTGGGGCCAACGTCCTGACTTTC. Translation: CASSYFLSGANVLTF.

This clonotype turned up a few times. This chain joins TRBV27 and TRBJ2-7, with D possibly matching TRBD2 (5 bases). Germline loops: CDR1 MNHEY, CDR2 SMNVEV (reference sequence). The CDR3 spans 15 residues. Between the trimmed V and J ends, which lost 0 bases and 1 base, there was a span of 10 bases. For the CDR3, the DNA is TGTGCCAGCAGTTTATCGATTTGGGAGTCCTACGAGCAGTACTTC. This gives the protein CASSLSIWESYEQYF.

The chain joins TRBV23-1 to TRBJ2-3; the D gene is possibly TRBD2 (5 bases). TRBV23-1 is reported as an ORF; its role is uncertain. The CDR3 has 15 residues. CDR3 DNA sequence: TGCGCTCCCACCGAGAAAGGTTGGAGGACAGATACGCAGTATTTT. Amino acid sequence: CAPTEKGWRTDTQYF.

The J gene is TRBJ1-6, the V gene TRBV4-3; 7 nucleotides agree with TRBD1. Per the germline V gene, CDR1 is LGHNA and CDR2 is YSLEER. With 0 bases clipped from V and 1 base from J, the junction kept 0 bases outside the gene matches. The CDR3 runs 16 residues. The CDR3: CASSQEGQSYNSPLHF. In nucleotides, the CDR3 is TGCGCCAGCAGCCAAGAGGGACAGTCCTATAATTCACCCCTCCACTTT.